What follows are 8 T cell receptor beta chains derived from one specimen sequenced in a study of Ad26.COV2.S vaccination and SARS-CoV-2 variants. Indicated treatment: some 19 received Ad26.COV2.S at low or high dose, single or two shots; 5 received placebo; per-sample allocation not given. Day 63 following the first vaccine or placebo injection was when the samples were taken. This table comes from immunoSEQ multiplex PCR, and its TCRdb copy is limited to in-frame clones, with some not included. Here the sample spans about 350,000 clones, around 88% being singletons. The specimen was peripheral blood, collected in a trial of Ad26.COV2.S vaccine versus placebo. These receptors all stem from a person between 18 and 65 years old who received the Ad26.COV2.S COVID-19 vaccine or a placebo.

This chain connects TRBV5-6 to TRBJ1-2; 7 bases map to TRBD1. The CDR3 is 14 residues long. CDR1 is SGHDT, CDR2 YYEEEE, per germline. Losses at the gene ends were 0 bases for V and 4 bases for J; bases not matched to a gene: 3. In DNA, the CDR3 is TGTGCCAGCAGCTTGGGACAGGGTGGCTATGGCTACACCTTC. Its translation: CASSLGQGGYGYTF.

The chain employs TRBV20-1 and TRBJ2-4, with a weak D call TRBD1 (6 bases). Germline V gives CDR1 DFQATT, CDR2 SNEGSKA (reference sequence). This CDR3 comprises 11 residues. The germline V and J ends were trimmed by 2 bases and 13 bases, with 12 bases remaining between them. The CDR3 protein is CSARTSGHQYF. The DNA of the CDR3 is TGCAGTGCTAGAACCTCGGGACACCAGTACTTC.

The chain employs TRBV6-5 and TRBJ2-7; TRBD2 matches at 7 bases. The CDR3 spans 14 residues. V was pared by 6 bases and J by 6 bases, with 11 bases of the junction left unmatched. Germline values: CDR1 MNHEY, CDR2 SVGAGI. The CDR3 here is CASSPTGGRVEQYF. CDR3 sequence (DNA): TGTGCCAGCAGCCCAACCGGGGGGAGGGTCGAGCAGTACTTC.

The CDR3 coding sequence is TGTGCCAGCAGTTACGTCACGGGGAACACTGAAGCTTTCTTT. The encoded protein is CASSYVTGNTEAFF. The rearrangement uses TRBV6-2 or TRBV6-3 and TRBJ1-1; D uncertain. CDR1 is MNHEY and CDR2 is SVGEGT in the germline V gene. The V end lost 2 bases, the J end lost 1 base, and 8 bases lay between the germline ends. This CDR3 is 14 amino acids long.

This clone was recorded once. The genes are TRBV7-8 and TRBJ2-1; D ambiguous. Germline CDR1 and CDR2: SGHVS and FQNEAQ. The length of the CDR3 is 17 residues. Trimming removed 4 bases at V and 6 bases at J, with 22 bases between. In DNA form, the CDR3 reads TGTGCCAGCAGCTCCGACCGATCTACGTTTCTGGGCAATGAGCAGTTCTTC. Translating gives CASSSDRSTFLGNEQFF.

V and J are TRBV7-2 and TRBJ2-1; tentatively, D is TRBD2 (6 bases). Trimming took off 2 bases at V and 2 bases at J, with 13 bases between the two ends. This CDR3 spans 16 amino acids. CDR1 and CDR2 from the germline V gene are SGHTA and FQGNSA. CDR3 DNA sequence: TGTGCCAGCAGCTTATCGGTAGCGGACCCCTACAATGAGCAGTTCTTC. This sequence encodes CASSLSVADPYNEQFF.

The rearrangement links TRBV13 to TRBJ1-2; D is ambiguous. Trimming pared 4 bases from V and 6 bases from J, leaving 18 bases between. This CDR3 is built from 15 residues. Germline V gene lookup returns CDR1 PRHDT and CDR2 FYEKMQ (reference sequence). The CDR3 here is CASSSGPAPIDGYTF. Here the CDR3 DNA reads TGTGCCAGCAGCTCCGGACCGGCCCCGATAGATGGCTACACCTTC.

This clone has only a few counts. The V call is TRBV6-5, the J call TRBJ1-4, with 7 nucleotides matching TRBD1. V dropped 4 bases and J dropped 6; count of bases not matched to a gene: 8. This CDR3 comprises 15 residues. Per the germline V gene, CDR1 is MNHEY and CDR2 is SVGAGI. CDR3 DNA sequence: TGTGCCAGCAGTTCCTCCGGGACAGAAGATGAAAAACTGTTTTTT. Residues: CASSSSGTEDEKLFF.